These 17 T cell receptor beta chains were all obtained from the same sample, sequenced in a study of cytomegalovirus exposure and HLA in healthy donors. Data came from immunoSEQ multiplex PCR; TCRdb stores just in-frame clones and leaves some out. This sample has about 74,000 clones, with roughly 94% found just once. Sequencing was carried out using PBMCs. The receptor source for this set is a woman aged 18-30 years in good health and CMV-seropositive.

The rearrangement links TRBV19 to TRBJ2-7; the match to TRBD1 covers 9 bases. Germline values: CDR1 LNHDA, CDR2 SQIVND (reference sequence). CDR3 length: 13 amino acids. The trim removed 5 bases at V and 6 bases at J, leaving 5 bases unmatched. The CDR3 loop reads CASSRDRESEQYF. The CDR3 DNA follows: TGTGCCAGTAGTCGGGACAGGGAATCCGAGCAGTACTTC.

The rearrangement joins TRBV19 to TRBJ1-2, with D possibly matching TRBD1 (6 bases). With 3 bases removed from V and 0 bases from J, the gap between germline ends came to 11 bases. This CDR3 region has 15 residues. Germline CDR1 reads LNHDA; CDR2 reads SQIVND (reference sequence). The CDR3 is CASSIPTGSNYGYTF. DNA of the CDR3: TGTGCCAGTAGTATTCCGACAGGCTCTAACTATGGCTACACCTTC.

The V call is TRBV5-1, the J call TRBJ2-3; D not resolved. Per germline, CDR1 SGHRS and CDR2 YFSETQ. The CDR3 contains 16 residues. V was shortened by 0 bases and J by 0 bases, with 11 bases between the two germline ends. The CDR3 here is CASSLAVAVSTDTQYF. The CDR3 coding sequence is TGCGCCAGCAGCTTGGCCGTGGCAGTTAGCACAGATACGCAGTATTTT.

The rearrangement joins TRBV11-2 to TRBJ2-7; 8 bases line up with TRBD2. The V gene's germline CDR1 is SGHAT and CDR2 FQNNGV. J lost 2 bases, V lost 3 bases, and 6 bases had no gene match. This CDR3 has 15 residues. CDR3 sequence reads: CASSLELAAPYEQYF. The CDR3 nucleotides are TGTGCCAGCAGCTTGGAACTAGCGGCCCCCTACGAGCAGTACTTC. Drawing the rest from reference TRBV11-2 and TRBJ2-7, the complete variable domain is EAGVAQSPRYKIIEKRQSVAFWCNPISGHATLYWYQQILGQGPKLLIQFQNNGVVDDSQLPKDRFSAERLKGVDSTLKIQPAKLEDSAVYLCASSLELAAPYEQYFGPGTRLTVT.

The V call is TRBV4-1, the J call TRBJ2-7; TRBD2 aligns across 12 bases. Germline assignment: CDR1 MGHRA and CDR2 YSYEKL. The CDR3 loop spans 18 amino acids. Germline trimming cut 1 base from V and 5 bases from J; bases unmatched to any gene: 12. DNA of the CDR3: TGCGCCAGCAGCCAAGGAGCTAGCGGGAGGGCCGTCGGGAACGAGCAGTACTTC. Encoded protein: CASSQGASGRAVGNEQYF.

The rearrangement uses TRBV2 and TRBJ1-1; no reliable D call. CDR3 size: 16 residues. Trimming removed 0 bases at V and 0 bases at J, with 11 bases between. The germline V gene encodes CDR1 SNHLY and CDR2 FYNNEI. CDR3 loop: CASSEAQVRLNTEAFF. As DNA, the CDR3 is TGTGCCAGCAGTGAAGCGCAAGTGAGGCTGAACACTGAAGCTTTCTTT.

This clone was detected only once. This chain joins TRBV11-3 and TRBJ2-2, with 7 positions matching TRBD1. The germline V gene has CDR1 SGHNT and CDR2 YENEEA. The CDR3 sequence is 14 residues long. V shed 3 bases, J shed 3 bases, and the junction held 1 base outside the gene matches. CDR3 protein: CASSFGTDTGELFF. CDR3 DNA sequence: TGTGCCAGCAGCTTTGGGACAGACACCGGGGAGCTGTTTTTT.

Regarding this clone: Mismatch with germline at one junction end may stem from a read error. The chain uses TRBV7-2 and TRBJ2-6; D perhaps matches TRBD2 (7 bases). The CDR3 is 14 amino acids. Germline V gene data show CDR1 as SGHTA and CDR2 as FQGNSA. The chain's CDR3 is CASSLEGGDNVLTF. CDR3 DNA sequence: TGTGCCAGCAGCTTAGAGGGGGGGGACAACGTCCTGACTTTC.

The chain joins TRBV4-1 to TRBJ2-2, with TRBD2 identical over 10 bases. Unmatched junction bases numbered 11, after V lost 3 bases and J lost 4 bases. CDR1 and CDR2 from the germline V gene are MGHRA and YSYEKL. The CDR3 covers 18 residues. CDR3 nucleotide sequence: TGCGCCAGCAGCCATTTACTAGCGGGACAGGCGGGCACCGGGGAGCTGTTTTTT. Its translation: CASSHLLAGQAGTGELFF.

This clone appeared once. The CDR3 loop reads CASSTTGFRSLNTIYF. CDR3 nucleotide sequence: TGTGCCAGCAGCACCACAGGGTTTAGGTCCTTAAACACCATATATTTT. The gene calls are TRBV5-6 and TRBJ1-3; D may be TRBD1 (6 bases). Trimming removed 4 bases from V and 6 bases from J, with 20 bases in between. The CDR3 spans 16 residues. Germline assignment: CDR1 SGHDT and CDR2 YYEEEE.

The chain has TRBV10-1 and TRBJ1-1; D perhaps matches TRBD1 (5 bases). The germline V and J ends were trimmed by 4 bases and 0 bases, with 9 bases remaining between them. The CDR3 has 14 residues. Germline V gene sequence: CDR1 WNHNN, CDR2 SYGVQD (reference sequence). CDR3 DNA sequence: TGCGCCAGCAGTGTTAGCAGGGTGAACACTGAAGCTTTCTTT. This sequence encodes CASSVSRVNTEAFF.

The V call is TRBV6-1, the J call TRBJ2-1, with TRBD2 identical over 12 bases. This CDR3 is 17 amino acids long. The V segment lost 1 base and the J segment 7 bases; nucleotides outside the gene matches: 8. The V gene's germline CDR1 is MNHNS and CDR2 SASEGT. CDR3 region: CASSEGDLAGGGNEQFF. The CDR3, as DNA: TGTGCCAGCAGTGAAGGGGATCTAGCGGGAGGGGGAAATGAGCAGTTCTTC.

The chain is built from TRBV11-2 and TRBJ2-1; a weak D match, TRBD1 (6 bases). Trimming stripped 0 bases from V and 8 bases from J, with 20 bases between. Germline V lookup: CDR1 SGHAT, CDR2 FQNNGV. This CDR3 has 17 residues. Here the CDR3 DNA reads TGTGCCAGCAGCTTAGATATTGAGGGGGAGACAGAGGATGAGCAGTTCTTC. This gives the protein CASSLDIEGETEDEQFF.

This clone was seen only a few times. The J gene is TRBJ1-2, the V gene TRBV14; tentatively, D is TRBD1 (6 bases). V lost 0 bases and J 3 bases, leaving 11 bases between the germline ends. The CDR3 is made up of 15 amino acids. Germline CDR1 SGHDN, CDR2 FVKESK. In DNA form, the CDR3 reads TGTGCCAGCAGCCAAGATATTCAGGGGCACTATGGCTACACCTTC. Its translation: CASSQDIQGHYGYTF.

The chain recombines TRBV9 with TRBJ1-2; a weak D match, TRBD1 (5 bases). The CDR3 spans 14 residues. V lost 3 bases, J lost 4 bases, and 13 bases lay in between. In germline, CDR1 is SGDLS, CDR2 YYNGEE. This chain's CDR3 is CASSEGYRTYGYTF. CDR3 bases: TGTGCCAGCAGCGAGGGGTACAGGACCTATGGCTACACCTTC.

This clone showed up just once. V is TRBV7-6 and J is TRBJ2-7, with D possibly matching TRBD2 (6 bases). Looked up from germline, CDR1 is SGHVS and CDR2 is FNYEAQ. Trimming shortened V by 1 base and J by 5 bases, and 15 bases separated the two germline ends. The CDR3 covers 15 residues. CDR3: CASSLENSGSHEQYF. The CDR3 DNA sequence: TGTGCCAGCAGCTTAGAGAATAGCGGTAGCCACGAGCAGTACTTC.

J is TRBJ1-6 and V is TRBV7-9; D is unresolved. The length of the CDR3 is 15 residues. Between the trimmed V and J ends, which lost 0 bases and 5 bases, there was a span of 8 bases. Germline CDR1 reads SEHNR; CDR2 reads FQNEAQ (reference sequence). The CDR3 region has the DNA TGTGCCAGCAGCTTAGCGCCGGGTAATAATTCACCCCTCCACTTT. Its translation is CASSLAPGNNSPLHF.